What follows is one T cell receptor (beta chain) and its context. This record belongs to a study of blood T cell repertoires in COVID-19. The germline V and J ends were trimmed by 3 bases and 3 bases, with 14 bases remaining between them. This CDR3 comprises 16 residues. CDR1 is MDHEN and CDR2 is SYDVKM in the germline V gene. Assay: immunoSEQ multiplex PCR; the TCRdb copy retains only in-frame clones and omits some. The table shows roughly 230,000 clones, with around 90% occurring only once. The clonotype was recovered from a man aged 25-40 years in a cohort exposed to, infected with or recovered from COVID-19 (not recorded which). V usage is TRBV28 and J usage is TRBJ2-2, with a weak D call TRBD2 (5 bases). The sequenced sample consisted of PBMCs or T cells enriched from blood (not recorded which). The CDR3 loop reads CASSFFFSRDTGELFF. CDR3 bases: TGTGCCAGCAGTTTCTTCTTTTCGAGGGACACCGGGGAGCTGTTTTTT.